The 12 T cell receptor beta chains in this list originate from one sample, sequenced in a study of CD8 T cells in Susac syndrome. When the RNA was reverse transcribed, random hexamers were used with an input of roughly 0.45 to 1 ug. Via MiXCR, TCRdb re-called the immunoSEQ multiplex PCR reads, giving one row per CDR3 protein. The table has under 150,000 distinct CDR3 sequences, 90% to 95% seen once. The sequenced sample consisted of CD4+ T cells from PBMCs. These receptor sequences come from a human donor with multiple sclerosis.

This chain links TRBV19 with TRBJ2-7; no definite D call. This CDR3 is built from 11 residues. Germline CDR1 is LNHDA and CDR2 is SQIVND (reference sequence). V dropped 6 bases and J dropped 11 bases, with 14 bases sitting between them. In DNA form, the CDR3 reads TGTGCCAGTAGCACTACTACTGAGAAGTACTTC. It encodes CASSTTTEKYF.

CDR3 amino acids: CASTFSQYMNTEAFF. The CDR3 DNA sequence: TGTGCCAGCACCTTCTCCCAGTATATGAACACTGAAGCTTTCTTT. The V gene is TRBV3-1, the J gene TRBJ1-1, with D unclear. Trimming left V 7 bases short and J 0 bases short, with 15 bases between. The CDR3 covers 15 residues. Germline CDR1 is LGHDT and CDR2 is YNNKEL (reference sequence).

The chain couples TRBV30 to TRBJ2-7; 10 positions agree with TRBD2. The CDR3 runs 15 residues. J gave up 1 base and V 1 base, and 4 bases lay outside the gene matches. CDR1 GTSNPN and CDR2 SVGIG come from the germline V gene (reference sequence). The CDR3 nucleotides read TGTGCCTGGAGTGAGGCTAGCGGGGGATCCTACGAGCAGTACTTC. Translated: CAWSEASGGSYEQYF.

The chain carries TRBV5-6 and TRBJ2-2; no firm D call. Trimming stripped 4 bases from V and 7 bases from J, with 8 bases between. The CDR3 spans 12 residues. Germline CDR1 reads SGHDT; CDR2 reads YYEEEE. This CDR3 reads CASSKPGGELFF. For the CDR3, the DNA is TGTGCCAGCAGCAAGCCAGGCGGGGAGCTGTTTTTT.

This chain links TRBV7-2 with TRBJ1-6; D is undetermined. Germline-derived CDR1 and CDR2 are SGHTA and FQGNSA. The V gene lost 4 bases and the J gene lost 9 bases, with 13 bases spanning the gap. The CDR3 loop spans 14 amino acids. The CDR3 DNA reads TGTGCCAGCAGCTCCGGACCAAAGGGTTCACCCCTCCACTTT. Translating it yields CASSSGPKGSPLHF.

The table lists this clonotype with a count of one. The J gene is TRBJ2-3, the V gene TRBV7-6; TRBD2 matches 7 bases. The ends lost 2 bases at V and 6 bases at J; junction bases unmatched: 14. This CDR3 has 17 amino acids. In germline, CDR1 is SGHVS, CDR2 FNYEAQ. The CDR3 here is CASSLRQLLGLPDTQYF. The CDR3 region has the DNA TGTGCCAGCAGCTTACGCCAGCTTTTGGGACTACCCGATACGCAGTATTTT.

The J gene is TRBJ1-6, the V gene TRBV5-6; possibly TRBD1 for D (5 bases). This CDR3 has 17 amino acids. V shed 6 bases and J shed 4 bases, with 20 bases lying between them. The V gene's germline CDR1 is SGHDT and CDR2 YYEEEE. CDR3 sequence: CASTTLSTTEYNSPLHF. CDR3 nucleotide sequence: TGTGCCAGCACAACCCTTTCGACGACAGAATATAATTCACCCCTCCACTTT.

CDR3 in amino acids: CASTLRGPGGVAEQYF. CDR3 coding DNA: TGTGCCAGCACTCTTCGTGGCCCAGGGGGAGTAGCCGAGCAGTACTTC. The chain carries TRBV2 and TRBJ2-7; 7 bases agree with TRBD1. This CDR3 is built from 16 residues. In germline, CDR1 is SNHLY, CDR2 FYNNEI. V trimming: 7 bases; J trimming: 6 bases; junction bases outside the gene matches: 18.

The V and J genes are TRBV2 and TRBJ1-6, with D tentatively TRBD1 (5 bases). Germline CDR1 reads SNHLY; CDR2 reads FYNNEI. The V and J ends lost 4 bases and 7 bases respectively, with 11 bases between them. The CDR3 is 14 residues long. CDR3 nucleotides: TGTGCCAGCAGTGCTCTGGGGACCAATTCACCCCTCCACTTT. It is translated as CASSALGTNSPLHF.

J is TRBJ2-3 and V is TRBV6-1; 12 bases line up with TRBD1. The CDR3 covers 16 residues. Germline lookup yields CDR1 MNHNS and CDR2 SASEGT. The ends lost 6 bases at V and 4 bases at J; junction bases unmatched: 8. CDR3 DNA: TGTGCCAGCAGGCCGGGGGGACAGGGGGCTTCAGATACGCAGTATTTT. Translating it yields CASRPGGQGASDTQYF.

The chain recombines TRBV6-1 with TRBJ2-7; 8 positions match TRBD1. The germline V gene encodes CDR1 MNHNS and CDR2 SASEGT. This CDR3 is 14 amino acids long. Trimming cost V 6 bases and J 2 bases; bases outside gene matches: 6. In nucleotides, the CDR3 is TGTGCCAGCAGCCGGGACAGGAATACCTACGAGCAGTACTTC. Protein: CASSRDRNTYEQYF.

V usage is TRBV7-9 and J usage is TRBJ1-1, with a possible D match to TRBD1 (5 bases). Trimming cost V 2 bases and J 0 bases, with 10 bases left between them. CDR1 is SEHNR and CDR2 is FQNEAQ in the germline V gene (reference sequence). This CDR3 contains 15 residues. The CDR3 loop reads CASSLFGHMNTEAFF. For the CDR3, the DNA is TGTGCCAGCAGCTTATTCGGACACATGAACACTGAAGCTTTCTTT. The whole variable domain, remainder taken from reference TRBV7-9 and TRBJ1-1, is DTGVSQNPRHKITKRGQNVTFRCDPISEHNRLYWYRQTLGQGPEFLTYFQNEAQLEKSRLLSDRFSAERPKGSFSTLEIQRTEQGDSAMYLCASSLFGHMNTEAFFGQGTRLTVV.